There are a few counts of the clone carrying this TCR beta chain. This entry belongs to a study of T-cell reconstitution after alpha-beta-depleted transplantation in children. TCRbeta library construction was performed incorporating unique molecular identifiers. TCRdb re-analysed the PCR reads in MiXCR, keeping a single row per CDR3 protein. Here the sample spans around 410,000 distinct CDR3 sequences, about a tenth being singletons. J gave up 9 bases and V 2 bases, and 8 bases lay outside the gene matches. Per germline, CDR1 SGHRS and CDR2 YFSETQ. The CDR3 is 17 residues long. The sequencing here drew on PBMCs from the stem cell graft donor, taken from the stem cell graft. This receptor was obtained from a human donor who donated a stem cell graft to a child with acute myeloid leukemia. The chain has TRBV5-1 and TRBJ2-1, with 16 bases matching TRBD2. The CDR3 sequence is CASSFSGTSGGGLEQFF. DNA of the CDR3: TGCGCCAGCAGCTTTTCCGGGACTAGCGGGGGGGGGCTTGAGCAGTTCTTC.